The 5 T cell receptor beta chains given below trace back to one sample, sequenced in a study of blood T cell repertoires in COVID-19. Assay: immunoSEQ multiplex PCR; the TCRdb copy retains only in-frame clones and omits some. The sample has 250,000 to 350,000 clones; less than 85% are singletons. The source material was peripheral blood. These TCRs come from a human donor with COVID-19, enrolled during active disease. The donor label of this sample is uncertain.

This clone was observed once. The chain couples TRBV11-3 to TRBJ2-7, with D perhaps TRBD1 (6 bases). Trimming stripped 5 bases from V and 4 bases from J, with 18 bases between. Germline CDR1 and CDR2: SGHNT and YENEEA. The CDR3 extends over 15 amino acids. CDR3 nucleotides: TGTGCCAGCAGCGGGGGCCGAGGACCTATTTACGAGCAGTACTTC. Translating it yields CASSGGRGPIYEQYF.

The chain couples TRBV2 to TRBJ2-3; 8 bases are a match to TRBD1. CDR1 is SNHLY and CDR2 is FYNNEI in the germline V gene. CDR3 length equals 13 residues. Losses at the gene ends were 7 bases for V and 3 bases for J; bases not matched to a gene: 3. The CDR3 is CASKRQGTDTQYF. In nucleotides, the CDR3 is TGTGCCAGCAAGCGACAGGGGACAGATACGCAGTATTTT.

The chain's CDR3 is CASSPRGSGATDTQYF. CDR3 sequence (DNA): TGTGCCAGCAGCCCCCGGGGTAGCGGGGCCACAGATACGCAGTATTTT. This chain uses TRBV11-2 with TRBJ2-3, with 8 positions matching TRBD2. The CDR3 loop spans 16 amino acids. With 5 bases clipped from V and 2 bases from J, the junction kept 9 bases outside the gene matches. From germline, CDR1 is SGHAT and CDR2 FQNNGV.

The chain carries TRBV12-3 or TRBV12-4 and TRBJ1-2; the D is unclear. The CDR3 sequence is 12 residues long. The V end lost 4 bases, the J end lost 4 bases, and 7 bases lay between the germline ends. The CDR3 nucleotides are TGTGCCAGCAGTTACCGGTCCTATGGCTACACCTTC. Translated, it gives CASSYRSYGYTF.

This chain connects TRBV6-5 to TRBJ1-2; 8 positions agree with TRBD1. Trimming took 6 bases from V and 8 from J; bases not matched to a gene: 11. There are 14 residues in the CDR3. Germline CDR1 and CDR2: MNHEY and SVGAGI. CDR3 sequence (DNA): TGTGCCAGCAGGGTGGACAGGGTAGCTTTCGGCTACACCTTC. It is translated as CASRVDRVAFGYTF.